What follows are 19 T cell receptor beta chains derived from one specimen sequenced in a study of beta chain features in type 1 diabetes. Study findings and constraints: Researchers report that Type 1 diabetes patients had moderately but significantly shorter TCRB CDR3s across all four CD4+ subsets.

The study reverse transcribed the entire isolated RNA, so it sequenced expressed TCRB transcripts. Only in-frame clones appear in the TCRdb table, and some are missing; sequencing was by immunoSEQ multiplex PCR. The sample shows 600,000 or so clones, about 14% of them seen only once. These receptors have no known antigen. Input material: naive CD4+ T cells from blood. The receptors originated from a young man with type 1 diabetes.

The chain combines TRBV9 with TRBJ2-7; 7 bases map to TRBD1. The CDR3 is 15 residues long. V gave up 0 bases and J gave up 7 bases; unmatched junction bases: 10. From germline, CDR1 is SGDLS and CDR2 YYNGEE. This CDR3 reads CASSVDETGYWEQYF. The CDR3, as DNA: TGTGCCAGCAGCGTAGATGAGACAGGGTACTGGGAGCAGTACTTC.

This clone was seen more than once but under ten times. The CDR3 DNA reads as TGCAGCGTTGGAGAGGACCTATTCTACAATGAGCAGTTCTTC. Its protein is CSVGEDLFYNEQFF. The chain employs TRBV29-1 and TRBJ2-1; D is undetermined. Germline V CDR1 and CDR2: SQVTM, ANQGSEA. The V and J ends lost 4 bases and 3 bases respectively, with 13 bases between them. The CDR3 sequence is 14 residues long.

The sample holds a few counts of this clone. The CDR3 loop is CASSVASRTSGSYEQYF. CDR3 nucleotide sequence: TGTGCCAGCAGCGTAGCCTCCCGGACTAGCGGGTCCTACGAGCAGTACTTC. This chain uses TRBV9 with TRBJ2-7; 11 nucleotides match TRBD2. This CDR3 has 17 residues. In germline, CDR1 is SGDLS, CDR2 YYNGEE. The J segment lost 1 base and the V segment lost 0 bases, leaving 6 bases of the junction unmatched.

This clone was counted between two and nine times. The chain uses TRBV29-1 and TRBJ1-1; D unclear. Trimming shortened V by 6 bases and J by 9 bases, and 17 bases separated the two germline ends. The CDR3 has 12 amino acids. Germline V gives CDR1 SQVTM, CDR2 ANQGSEA. CDR3 sequence (DNA): TGCAGCGTAGACTCGTGGGAGCTAAAAGCTTTCTTT. Translation gives CSVDSWELKAFF.

The chain recombines TRBV7-9 with TRBJ2-1, with a weak D call TRBD1 (6 bases). Trimming removed 5 bases from V and 4 bases from J, with 21 bases in between. The CDR3 consists of 17 residues. Germline V gene lookup returns CDR1 SEHNR and CDR2 FQNEAQ (reference sequence). Here the CDR3 DNA reads TGTGCCAGCAGCCGCCTGGGGCCCGGGACACGATACAATGAGCAGTTCTTC. Translating gives CASSRLGPGTRYNEQFF.

The chain combines TRBV6-1 with TRBJ1-2; no reliable D call. CDR1 and CDR2 from the germline V gene are MNHNS and SASEGT. The CDR3 runs to 15 residues. V shed 7 bases and J shed 4 bases, with 19 bases lying between them. This CDR3 reads CASKVGNVLLYGYTF. The CDR3 coding sequence is TGTGCCAGCAAAGTAGGGAACGTCTTACTCTATGGCTACACCTTC.

This clone has only a few counts. The genes are TRBV7-2 and TRBJ2-5; D is undetermined. The CDR3 runs 12 residues. Trimming cost V 5 bases and J 0 bases, with 4 bases left between them. The germline V gene has CDR1 SGHTA and CDR2 FQGNSA. The CDR3 sequence: CASSTYQETQYF. CDR3 sequence (DNA): TGTGCCAGCAGCACCTACCAAGAGACCCAGTACTTC.

The gene calls are TRBV7-9 and TRBJ2-3; D is ambiguous. The CDR3 covers 14 residues. Germline CDR1 is SEHNR and CDR2 is FQNEAQ (reference sequence). V was pared by 1 base and J by 5 bases, with 10 bases between. CDR3 in amino acids: CASSLDVRRDTQYF. The DNA for the CDR3 is TGTGCCAGCAGCTTAGACGTCAGGCGAGATACGCAGTATTTT.

This clone was detected only a few times. The rearrangement uses TRBV30 and TRBJ2-6; a possible D gene is TRBD1 (5 bases). CDR3 length: 13 amino acids. The germline V gene encodes CDR1 GTSNPN and CDR2 SVGIG (reference sequence). Trimming removed 3 bases at V and 3 bases at J, with 6 bases between. CDR3 nucleotides: TGTGCCTGGAGGGGGCATGGGGCCAACGTCCTGACTTTC. It encodes CAWRGHGANVLTF.

V and J are TRBV9 and TRBJ2-7; possible D gene TRBD1, 6 bases. Trimming took 4 bases from V and 5 from J, leaving 16 bases between them. The CDR3 covers 14 residues. Germline V lookup: CDR1 SGDLS, CDR2 YYNGEE. The CDR3 nucleotides read TGTGCCAGCAGCCCCTGGCAGGGGCGGGACGAGCAGTACTTC. It yields the protein CASSPWQGRDEQYF. Complete variable domain (other parts from reference TRBV9 and TRBJ2-7): DSGVTQTPKHLITATGQRVTLRCSPRSGDLSVYWYQQSLDQGLQFLIQYYNGEERAKGNILERFSAQQFPDLHSELNLSSLELGDSALYFCASSPWQGRDEQYFGPGTRLTVT.

A few counts support this clone. The gene calls are TRBV5-1 and TRBJ2-5, with 15 nucleotides matching TRBD2. Germline V gene lookup returns CDR1 SGHRS and CDR2 YFSETQ. The CDR3 runs 17 residues. Trimming at V came to 3 bases and at J to 1 base, leaving 4 bases not matched to a gene. The CDR3, as DNA: TGCGCCAGCAGCTCGGGACTAGCGGGGGGCTCCCAAGAGACCCAGTACTTC. Its translation: CASSSGLAGGSQETQYF.

The J gene is TRBJ2-7, the V gene TRBV5-4; possibly TRBD1 or TRBD2 for D (5 bases each). Germline V gene data show CDR1 as SGHNT and CDR2 as YYREEE (reference sequence). The length of the CDR3 is 13 residues. The germline V and J ends were trimmed by 5 bases and 6 bases, with 15 bases remaining between them. The CDR3 DNA sequence: TGTGCCAGCAGTTCGACAGCGGACCGCGAGCAGTACTTC. Amino acids: CASSSTADREQYF.

The chain joins TRBV29-1 to TRBJ1-1; the D is unclear. CDR3 length: 11 residues. The germline V and J ends were trimmed by 0 bases and 1 base, with 0 bases remaining between them. CDR1 is SQVTM, CDR2 ANQGSEA, per germline. The CDR3 DNA is TGCAGCGTTGAAGAGAACACTGAAGCTTTCTTT. It is translated as CSVEENTEAFF.

The chain is built from TRBV7-2 and TRBJ2-1; 11 nucleotides match TRBD2. V lost 5 bases to trimming and J lost 7 bases; unmatched junction nucleotides: 7. Germline values: CDR1 SGHTA, CDR2 FQGNSA. CDR3 length equals 15 residues. CDR3 protein: CASSQLAGVKNEQFF. In DNA, the CDR3 is TGTGCCAGCAGCCAACTAGCGGGAGTAAAAAATGAGCAGTTCTTC.

The sample holds a few counts of this clone. The sample holds other DNA sequences that translate to the same CDR3. This sequence joins TRBV18 and TRBJ1-1; D may be TRBD1 (6 bases). The germline V gene encodes CDR1 KGHSH and CDR2 LQKENI. The CDR3 totals 15 residues. Trimming removed 0 bases at V and 1 base at J, with 9 bases between. CDR3 amino acids: CASSPPLGGNTEAFF. In DNA form, the CDR3 reads TGTGCCAGCTCACCACCTCTAGGGGGGAACACTGAAGCTTTCTTT.

The chain combines TRBV6-5 with TRBJ2-7; D ambiguous. The V end was cut by 3 bases, the J end by 0 bases, with 9 bases between. CDR1 MNHEY and CDR2 SVGAGI come from the germline V gene. The CDR3 is made up of 14 amino acids. Written as DNA, the CDR3 is TGTGCCAGCAGTTATCTGGCATCCTCCTACGAGCAGTACTTC. Protein product: CASSYLASSYEQYF.

This clone turned up a few times. The chain carries TRBV12-5 and TRBJ2-1; 11 bases fit TRBD1. J lost 8 bases, V lost 6 bases, and 9 bases had no gene match. The germline CDR1 and CDR2 sequences are LGHNT and FRNRAP. The CDR3 totals 15 residues. The CDR3 protein is CASGQGQGAVDEQFF. The CDR3 DNA reads as TGTGCTAGTGGCCAAGGACAGGGGGCCGTAGATGAGCAGTTCTTC.

This sequence joins TRBV7-9 and TRBJ1-2; TRBD1 aligns across 7 bases. CDR1 SEHNR and CDR2 FQNEAQ come from the germline V gene (reference sequence). V lost 6 bases and J lost 2; bases outside the gene matches: 12. The CDR3 consists of 16 residues. The CDR3 here is CASRLDREFGNYGYTF. The CDR3 coding sequence is TGTGCCAGCAGACTCGACAGGGAATTTGGGAACTATGGCTACACCTTC.

This sequence joins TRBV7-2 and TRBJ1-6; D unclear. Germline CDR1 is SGHTA and CDR2 is FQGNSA. The CDR3 runs 16 residues. Deletions cut 2 bases from V and 0 bases from J, with 8 bases between. The CDR3 region has the DNA TGTGCCAGCAGCTTAAGGTTTGGCTCCTATAATTCACCCCTCCACTTT. Translated, it gives CASSLRFGSYNSPLHF. Full variable domain (outside the CDR3, taken from reference TRBV7-2 and TRBJ1-6): GAGVSQSPSNKVTEKGKDVELRCDPISGHTALYWYRQSLGQGLEFLIYFQGNSAPDKSGLPSDRFSAERTGGSVSTLTIQRTQQEDSAVYLCASSLRFGSYNSPLHFGNGTRLTVT.